This T cell receptor (beta chain) was observed in a study of OX40 agonist ivuxolimab in advanced cancers. Turning to the study itself: Across the patients, intravenous ivuxolimab was delivered every 2 weeks at 0.01 to 10 mg/kg. Dose-escalation subjects each had hepatocellular carcinoma, melanoma, renal cell or head and neck cancer. Those enrolled were 80% to 85% male, with a mean age of 60 years and ages from roughly 20 to 85.

Germline CDR1 reads MNHEY; CDR2 reads SVGAGI. The CDR3 consists of 14 residues. Deletions cut 2 bases from V and 11 bases from J, with 15 bases between. The table came from immunoSEQ multiplex PCR; TCRdb's copy has only in-frame clones and leaves some out. The sample records approximately 70,000 clones, 88% being singletons. V is TRBV6-5 and J is TRBJ1-4; tentative D call: TRBD1 (6 bases). The sequence was obtained from an adult with an advanced solid tumor such as melanoma, head and neck, liver or kidney cancer. The sequencing used CD4+ or CD8+ T cells sorted from blood, collected in a trial of the OX40 agonist ivuxolimab. CDR3 region: CASSYAGAEGKLFF. The DNA for the CDR3 is TGTGCCAGCAGTTACGCAGGGGCGGAGGGGAAACTGTTTTTT.